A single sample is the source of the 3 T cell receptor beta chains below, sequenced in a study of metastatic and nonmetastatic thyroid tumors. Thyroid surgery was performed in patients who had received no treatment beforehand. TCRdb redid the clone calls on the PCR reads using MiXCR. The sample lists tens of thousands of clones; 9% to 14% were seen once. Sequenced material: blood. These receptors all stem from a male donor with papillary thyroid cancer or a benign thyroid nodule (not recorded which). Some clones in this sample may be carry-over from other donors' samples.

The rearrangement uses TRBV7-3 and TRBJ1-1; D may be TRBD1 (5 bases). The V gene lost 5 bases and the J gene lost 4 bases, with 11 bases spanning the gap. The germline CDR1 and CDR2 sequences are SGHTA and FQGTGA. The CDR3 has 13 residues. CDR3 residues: CASSQEQVTEAFF. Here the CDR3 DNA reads TGTGCCAGCAGCCAAGAACAGGTCACTGAAGCTTTCTTT.

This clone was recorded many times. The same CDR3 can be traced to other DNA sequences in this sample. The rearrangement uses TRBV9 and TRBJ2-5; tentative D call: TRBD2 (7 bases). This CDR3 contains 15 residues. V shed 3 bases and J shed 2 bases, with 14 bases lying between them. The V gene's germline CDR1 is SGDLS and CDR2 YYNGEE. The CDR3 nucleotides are TGTGCCAGCAGCGCCCGAGGGGGGGGACAAGAGACCCAGTACTTC. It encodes CASSARGGGQETQYF.

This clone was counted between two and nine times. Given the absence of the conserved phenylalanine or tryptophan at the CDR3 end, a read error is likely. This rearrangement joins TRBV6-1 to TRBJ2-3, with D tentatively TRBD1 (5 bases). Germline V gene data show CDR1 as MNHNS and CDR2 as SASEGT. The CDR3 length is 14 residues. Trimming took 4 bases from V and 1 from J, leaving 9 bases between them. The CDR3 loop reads CASSGTWGTDTQYL. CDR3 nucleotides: TGTGCCAGCAGTGGGACATGGGGCACAGATACGCAGTATTTG.